This T cell receptor beta chain appears in the sequencing data of a study of blood T cell repertoires in COVID-19. Per the germline V gene, CDR1 is MNHEY and CDR2 is SMNVEV (reference sequence). After removal of 6 bases from V and 3 bases from J, the junction contained 8 bases not matched to a gene. The length of the CDR3 is 16 residues. Method: immunoSEQ multiplex PCR; TCRdb's copy keeps in-frame clones and lacks some. The data hold 200,000 to 300,000 clones, with 85% to 90% observed a single time. Sequencing input: PBMCs or T cells enriched from blood (not recorded which). V gene TRBV27 combines with J gene TRBJ1-6; 7 bases are a match to TRBD1. This sequence was found in a man aged 40-50 years who had recovered from COVID-19. The CDR3 region is CASRWDRDSYNSPLHF. The CDR3 coding sequence is TGTGCCAGCAGGTGGGATCGGGACAGCTATAATTCACCCCTCCACTTT.